This entry lists 13 T cell receptor beta chains sequenced from one sample in a study of CD8 T cells in Susac syndrome. An amount of RNA that ranged from roughly 0.5 to 1 ug was reverse transcribed with random hexamers. TCRdb re-called the immunoSEQ multiplex PCR reads through MiXCR, storing one row per CDR3 protein. The table lists 200,000 or so distinct CDR3 sequences, approximately 95% of them singletons. The sample consisted of CD8+ T cells from PBMCs. These receptors came from a human donor with Susac syndrome.

This clonotype was detected a few times. The chain carries TRBV7-9 and TRBJ2-7; D unclear. In germline, CDR1 is SEHNR, CDR2 FQNEAQ (reference sequence). There are 12 residues in the CDR3. Trimming pared 0 bases from V and 5 bases from J, leaving 5 bases between. DNA for the CDR3: TGTGCCAGCAGCTTAGCGATTGACGAGCAGTACTTC. Its protein is CASSLAIDEQYF.

The rearrangement links TRBV4-2 to TRBJ2-1; D perhaps matches TRBD2 (6 bases). CDR1 and CDR2 from the germline V gene are LGHNA and YNFKEQ. The CDR3 extends over 15 amino acids. V dropped 8 bases and J dropped 0 bases, with 14 bases sitting between them. CDR3 sequence reads: CASGGIESSYNEQFF. The CDR3 bases are TGTGCCAGCGGCGGGATCGAGAGCTCCTACAATGAGCAGTTCTTC.

CDR3 nucleotide sequence: TGTGCCAGCAGAGATCTTTCGGTTACGGGCACAGATACGCAGTATTTT. As protein: CASRDLSVTGTDTQYF. The chain couples TRBV27 to TRBJ2-3; no clear D gene. The length of the CDR3 is 16 residues. Germline-derived CDR1 and CDR2 are MNHEY and SMNVEV (reference sequence). V lost 6 bases to trimming and J lost 1 base, with 17 bases between them.

The chain couples TRBV28 to TRBJ2-7; TRBD1 is a possible D gene (5 bases). This CDR3 contains 15 residues. V was cut by 6 bases and J by 4 bases, with 19 bases left in between. Germline V gene data show CDR1 as MDHEN and CDR2 as SYDVKM. DNA of the CDR3: TGTGCCAGCAGAACGACAGCCCTCTCCCGTTACGAGCAGTACTTC. Its translation is CASRTTALSRYEQYF.

This chain links TRBV6-5 with TRBJ1-2; D not resolved. CDR1 and CDR2 (germline): MNHEY, SVGAGI. The V gene lost 5 bases and the J gene lost 4 bases, with 8 bases spanning the gap. The CDR3 totals 12 residues. The CDR3 coding sequence is TGTGCCAGCAGTCAGGAGGGCTATGGCTACACCTTC. It translates to CASSQEGYGYTF.

V and J are TRBV6-1 and TRBJ1-5; 8 bases match TRBD1. J was trimmed by 5 bases and V by 2 bases; bases with no gene match: 5. CDR1 and CDR2 from the germline V gene are MNHNS and SASEGT. The CDR3 spans 15 residues. CDR3 coding DNA: TGTGCCAGCAGTGAAAGGGGGACAGGTGATCAGCCCCAGCATTTT. This codes for CASSERGTGDQPQHF.

The CDR3 sequence: CASGGSVEDTQYF. CDR3 coding DNA: TGTGCCAGCGGTGGGAGCGTGGAAGATACGCAGTATTTT. The J gene is TRBJ2-3, the V gene TRBV6-5, with TRBD2 as a possible D gene (5 bases). The CDR3 is 13 amino acids. Germline V gene lookup returns CDR1 MNHEY and CDR2 SVGAGI. V lost 8 bases and J lost 5, with 14 bases in between.

The CDR3 DNA reads TGTGCCAGCAGCCCCCCCCGGACAAGGACCTATGGCTACACCTTC. Encoded protein: CASSPPRTRTYGYTF. The chain links TRBV3-1 to TRBJ1-2; D is possibly TRBD1 (5 bases). The CDR3 is 15 amino acids. V was shortened by 4 bases and J by 4 bases, with 16 bases between the two germline ends. Looked up from germline, CDR1 is LGHDT and CDR2 is YNNKEL (reference sequence).

V is TRBV23-1 and J is TRBJ2-7; 7 bases are a match to TRBD2. TRBV23-1 is labeled an ORF, and its function is uncertain. With 0 bases clipped from V and 6 bases from J, the junction kept 5 bases outside the gene matches. This CDR3 contains 14 residues. CDR3 protein: CASSQSIREGEQYF. In DNA, the CDR3 is TGCGCCAGCAGTCAATCTATAAGGGAGGGCGAGCAGTACTTC.

V gene TRBV23-1 combines with J gene TRBJ2-7; 7 bases line up with TRBD1. Being an ORF, TRBV23-1 has a function that is uncertain. CDR3 size: 14 residues. The trim removed 10 bases at V and 4 bases at J, leaving 13 bases unmatched. CDR3 protein: CAKMMTGQKYEQYF. The CDR3 bases are TGCGCCAAGATGATGACAGGGCAAAAATACGAGCAGTACTTC.

The genes are TRBV29-1 and TRBJ2-7, with 8 bases fitting TRBD1. There are 16 residues in the CDR3. Trimming took 2 bases from V and 1 from J; bases not matched to a gene: 10. Germline V gives CDR1 SQVTM, CDR2 ANQGSEA. The DNA of the CDR3 is TGCAGCGTTGAAACTAGACAGGGGCGGTTTTCCTACGAGCAGTACTTC. Protein sequence: CSVETRQGRFSYEQYF.

This chain links TRBV7-3 with TRBJ2-7; 7 nucleotides align to TRBD2. In germline, CDR1 is SGHTA, CDR2 FQGTGA. The CDR3 consists of 15 residues. Trimming took 2 bases from V and 0 from J; bases not matched to a gene: 4. The CDR3, as DNA: TGTGCCAGCAGCTTAGAGGCGGGAGCCTCCTACGAGCAGTACTTC. This translates into CASSLEAGASYEQYF.

V is TRBV29-1 and J is TRBJ2-3; 12 positions agree with TRBD2. The J segment lost 1 base and the V segment lost 7 bases, leaving 15 bases of the junction unmatched. Germline assignment: CDR1 SQVTM and CDR2 ANQGSEA. The CDR3 is 18 amino acids. The CDR3: CSAPLLAGGSGGTDTQYF. Written as DNA, the CDR3 is TGCAGCGCGCCCCTACTAGCGGGGGGCTCGGGGGGCACAGATACGCAGTATTTT.